Included here is one T cell receptor (beta chain) sequence, with context. The target antigen is unknown. This CDR3 region has 12 residues. Germline-derived CDR1 and CDR2 are DFQATT and SNEGSKA (reference sequence). Trimming removed 3 bases from V and 6 bases from J, with 11 bases in between. TCRdb's copy holds only in-frame clones and misses some; the assay was immunoSEQ multiplex PCR. This table has roughly 160,000 clones, roughly 90% appearing once. The data originate from a study of T cell responses to AZD1222 COVID-19 vaccine. Study-wide points: In all cases, repertoires were sampled only after the peak T cell response. Only a handful of AZD1222 recipients tested seropositive at baseline.

This TCR was recovered from an adult who received the AZD1222 COVID-19 vaccine. The sequences come from peripheral blood, collected 28 days after the second AZD1222 dose. The chain uses TRBV20-1 and TRBJ1-2, with D hard to call. The CDR3 sequence is CSASYGFDGYTF. In nucleotides, the CDR3 is TGCAGTGCTAGTTACGGGTTTGATGGCTACACCTTC.